Listed below are T cell receptor beta chains from one sample, sequenced in a study of tumor-infiltrating lymphocytes in localized non-small cell lung cancer. The assay was immunoSEQ multiplex PCR, and TCRdb's table has in-frame clones only and misses some. The sample lists around 8,000 clones, 63% occurring once. Sequences were obtained from uninvolved lung tissue not adjacent to the tumor. The receptors shown here come from a human donor with non-small cell lung cancer. CDR3s include the opening cysteine and the closing phenylalanine or tryptophan. A D gene is named only where the DNA matches it firmly. Size is omitted from some rows. Given values are once, few, many or a class for expanded clones.

d_call clone_size j_call v_call cdr3_aa cdr3_nt
NA NA TRBJ1-1 TRBV10-3 CAISETSETEAFF TGTGCCATCAGTGAGACCTCTGAGACTGAAGCTTTCTTT
TRBD1 NA TRBJ2-1 TRBV5-6 CASSSDTGAYYNEQFF TGTGCCAGCAGCTCGGATACAGGGGCCTACTACAATGAGCAGTTCTTC
NA medium-sized TRBJ2-7 TRBV29-1 CSVAPPYEQYF TGCAGCGTGGCTCCCCCCTACGAGCAGTACTTC
NA NA TRBJ1-1 TRBV2 CASRASTEAFF TGTGCCAGTCGCGCGAGCACTGAAGCTTTCTTT
NA NA TRBJ1-4 TRBV10-3 CAISGGDGDEKLFF TGTGCCATCAGTGGCGGGGACGGCGATGAAAAACTGTTTTTT
TRBD2 once TRBJ2-3 TRBV4-1 CASGSSGGRSDTQYF TGCGCCAGCGGAAGTTCGGGGGGGAGAAGCGATACGCAGTATTTT
NA NA TRBJ2-2 TRBV9 CASSVTSSKNTGELFF TGTGCCAGCAGCGTCACTTCGTCTAAAAACACCGGGGAGCTGTTTTTT
TRBD1 NA TRBJ1-2 TRBV6-5 CAASTGGIYGYTF TGTGCCGCCTCCACAGGGGGAATCTATGGCTACACCTTC
NA NA TRBJ2-7 TRBV2 CASSEEWAGNYEQYF TGTGCCAGCAGTGAGGAGTGGGCAGGGAACTACGAGCAGTACTTC
NA NA TRBJ2-7 TRBV2 CASSFGEFYEQYF TGTGCCAGCAGTTTTGGGGAATTCTACGAGCAGTACTTC